This is a list of T cell receptor beta chains from one sample in a study of response to subunit inactivated influenza vaccine. MiXCR was run by TCRdb on the RT-PCR reads, yielding one entry per CDR3 protein. The sample shows fewer than 800,000 distinct CDR3 sequences, less than 20% of them seen only once. Sequenced here: PBMCs from blood, sampled roughly 12 days after vaccination. These receptor sequences come from a man between 50 and 59 years old who received an inactivated influenza vaccine. Each CDR3 is given with its conserved first and last residue. Fields, in order: D gene, J gene, clone size, V gene, CDR3 protein, CDR3 DNA. D genes are given only for firm matches. The listing skips clone size in some rows; elsewhere it reads once, few, many or a size class.

D gene: TRBD1
J gene: TRBJ1-1
clone size: .
V gene: TRBV5-4
CDR3 protein: CASSFRDRRINTEAFF
CDR3 DNA: TGTGCCAGCAGCTTTCGGGACAGGAGAATAAACACTGAAGCTTTCTTT

D gene: .
J gene: TRBJ1-5
clone size: .
V gene: TRBV6-1
CDR3 protein: CASSRGGYNQPQHF
CDR3 DNA: TGTGCCAGCAGCCGAGGGGGATACAATCAGCCCCAGCATTTT

D gene: .
J gene: TRBJ2-7
clone size: .
V gene: TRBV18
CDR3 protein: CASSPGTRTYEQYF
CDR3 DNA: TGTGCCAGCTCACCAGGGACTCGTACCTACGAGCAGTACTTC

D gene: .
J gene: TRBJ1-2
clone size: many
V gene: TRBV28
CDR3 protein: CASTDNYGYTF
CDR3 DNA: TGTGCCAGCACGGATAACTATGGCTACACCTTC

D gene: TRBD1
J gene: TRBJ1-6
clone size: .
V gene: TRBV28
CDR3 protein: CASSKDRDNSPLHF
CDR3 DNA: TGTGCCAGCAGTAAGGACAGGGATAATTCACCCCTCCACTTT

D gene: .
J gene: TRBJ1-6
clone size: few
V gene: TRBV12-3/TRBV12-4
CDR3 protein: CASSFSFNSPLHF
CDR3 DNA: TGTGCCAGCAGTTTCTCGTTTAATTCACCCCTCCACTTT

D gene: TRBD1
J gene: TRBJ2-7
clone size: .
V gene: TRBV5-1
CDR3 protein: CASSWGRQGRNYEQYF
CDR3 DNA: TGCGCCAGCAGCTGGGGTCGACAGGGGAGGAACTACGAGCAGTACTTC

D gene: TRBD1
J gene: TRBJ2-1
clone size: few
V gene: TRBV11-2
CDR3 protein: CASSLGTGWYNEQFF
CDR3 DNA: TGTGCCAGCAGCTTAGGGACAGGGTGGTACAATGAGCAGTTCTTC

D gene: TRBD1
J gene: TRBJ2-5
clone size: .
V gene: TRBV18
CDR3 protein: CASTQGAAETQYF
CDR3 DNA: TGTGCCAGCACCCAGGGGGCAGCGGAGACCCAGTACTTC

D gene: .
J gene: TRBJ1-1
clone size: .
V gene: TRBV10-3
CDR3 protein: CAAGAVATEAFF
CDR3 DNA: TGTGCCGCCGGGGCGGTGGCCACTGAAGCTTTCTTT

D gene: TRBD2
J gene: TRBJ2-3
clone size: .
V gene: TRBV14
CDR3 protein: CASSRWGAGGPYTQYF
CDR3 DNA: TGTGCCAGCAGCCGCTGGGGAGCGGGAGGGCCGTATACGCAGTATTTT

D gene: TRBD1
J gene: TRBJ1-5
clone size: few
V gene: TRBV12-3/TRBV12-4
CDR3 protein: CASSLRDRGYQPQHF
CDR3 DNA: TGTGCCAGCAGTCTCCGGGACAGGGGGTATCAGCCCCAGCATTTT

D gene: TRBD2
J gene: TRBJ2-1
clone size: .
V gene: TRBV9
CDR3 protein: CASSVGVTSKTDEQFF
CDR3 DNA: TGTGCCAGCAGCGTAGGGGTGACTAGCAAGACGGATGAGCAGTTCTTC

D gene: .
J gene: TRBJ1-6
clone size: .
V gene: TRBV6-2/TRBV6-3
CDR3 protein: CASSPGRFLFYNSPLHF
CDR3 DNA: TGTGCCAGCAGTCCGGGACGGTTTTTGTTCTATAATTCACCCCTCCACTTT

D gene: TRBD1
J gene: TRBJ1-6
clone size: .
V gene: TRBV7-2
CDR3 protein: CASSLTRQGPHSPLHF
CDR3 DNA: TGTGCCAGCAGCCTCACCCGACAGGGGCCGCATTCACCCCTCCACTTT

D gene: .
J gene: TRBJ1-5
clone size: few
V gene: TRBV6-2/TRBV6-3
CDR3 protein: CATKVGGGGPQHF
CDR3 DNA: TGTGCCACCAAAGTTGGAGGAGGTGGGCCCCAGCATTTT